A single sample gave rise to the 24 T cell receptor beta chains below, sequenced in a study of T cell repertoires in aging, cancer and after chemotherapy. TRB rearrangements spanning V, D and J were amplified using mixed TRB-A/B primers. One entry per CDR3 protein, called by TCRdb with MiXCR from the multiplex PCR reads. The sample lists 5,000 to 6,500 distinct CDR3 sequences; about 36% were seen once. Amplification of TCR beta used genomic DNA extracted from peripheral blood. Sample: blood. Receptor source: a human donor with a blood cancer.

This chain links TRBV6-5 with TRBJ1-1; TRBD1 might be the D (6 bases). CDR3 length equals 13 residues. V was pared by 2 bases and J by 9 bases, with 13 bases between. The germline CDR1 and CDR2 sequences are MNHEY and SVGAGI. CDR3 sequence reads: CASSYGTPTQAFF. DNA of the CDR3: TGTGCCAGCAGTTACGGGACACCAACCCAAGCTTTCTTT.

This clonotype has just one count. Here the CDR3 reads CASSKGTATNEKLFF. The CDR3 region has the DNA TGCGCCAGCAGCAAAGGGACTGCAACTAATGAAAAACTGTTTTTT. The chain uses TRBV5-1 and TRBJ1-4; D possibly corresponds to TRBD1 (5 bases). The CDR3 has 15 residues. V lost 4 bases, J lost 0 bases, and 10 bases lay in between. Germline CDR1 reads SGHRS; CDR2 reads YFSETQ.

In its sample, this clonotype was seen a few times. CDR3 DNA sequence: TGTGCCAGCAGCTCAGGCTCGGCGGGAGGAACCTACAATGAGCAGTTCTTC. Translation gives CASSSGSAGGTYNEQFF. This chain connects TRBV13 to TRBJ2-1; 8 nucleotides match TRBD2. Germline V gene sequence: CDR1 PRHDT, CDR2 FYEKMQ (reference sequence). J gave up 2 bases and V 4 bases, and 10 bases lay outside the gene matches. The CDR3 loop spans 17 amino acids.

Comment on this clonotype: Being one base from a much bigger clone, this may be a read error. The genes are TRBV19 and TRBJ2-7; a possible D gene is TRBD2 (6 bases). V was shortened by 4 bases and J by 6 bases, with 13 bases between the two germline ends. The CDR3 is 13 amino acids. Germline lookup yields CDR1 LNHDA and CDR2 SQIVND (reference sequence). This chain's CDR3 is CASSRGLLTEQYF. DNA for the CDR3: TGTGCCAGTAGTAGAGGACTACTAACCGAGCAGTACTTC.

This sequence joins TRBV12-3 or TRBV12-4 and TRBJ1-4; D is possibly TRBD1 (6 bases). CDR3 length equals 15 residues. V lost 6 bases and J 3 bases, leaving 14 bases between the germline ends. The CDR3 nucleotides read TGTGCCAGCAGATTCAACAGGGATCCTAATGAAAAACTGTTTTTT. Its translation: CASRFNRDPNEKLFF.

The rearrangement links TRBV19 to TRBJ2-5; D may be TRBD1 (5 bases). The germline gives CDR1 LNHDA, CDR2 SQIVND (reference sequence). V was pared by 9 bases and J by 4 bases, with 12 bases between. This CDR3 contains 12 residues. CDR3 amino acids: CASSQDTETQYF. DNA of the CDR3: TGTGCCAGCAGCCAGGACACAGAGACCCAGTACTTC.

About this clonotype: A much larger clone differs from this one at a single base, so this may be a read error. The CDR3 nucleotides read TGTGCCAGCAGTGGATACACTGACAGGGCGACCTACGAGCAGTACTTC. Encoded protein: CASSGYTDRATYEQYF. The genes are TRBV6-1 and TRBJ2-7, with 7 bases aligning to TRBD1. With 4 bases clipped from V and 2 bases from J, the junction kept 11 bases outside the gene matches. CDR3 length equals 16 residues. Germline CDR1 reads MNHNS; CDR2 reads SASEGT.

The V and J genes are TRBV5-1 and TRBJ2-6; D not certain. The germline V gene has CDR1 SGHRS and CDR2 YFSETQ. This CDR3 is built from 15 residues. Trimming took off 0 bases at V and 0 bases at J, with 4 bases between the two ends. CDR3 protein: CASSLGSSGANVLTF. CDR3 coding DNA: TGCGCCAGCAGCTTGGGTAGCTCTGGGGCCAACGTCCTGACTTTC.

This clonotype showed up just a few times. The CDR3 DNA reads TGCAGCGTGGGACACCTTGAAGCTTTCTTT. It encodes CSVGHLEAFF. This rearrangement joins TRBV29-1 to TRBJ1-1, with D possibly TRBD1 on 6 matching bases. The CDR3 totals 10 residues. Trimming left V 6 bases short and J 7 bases short, with 9 bases between. Germline CDR1 reads SQVTM; CDR2 reads ANQGSEA.

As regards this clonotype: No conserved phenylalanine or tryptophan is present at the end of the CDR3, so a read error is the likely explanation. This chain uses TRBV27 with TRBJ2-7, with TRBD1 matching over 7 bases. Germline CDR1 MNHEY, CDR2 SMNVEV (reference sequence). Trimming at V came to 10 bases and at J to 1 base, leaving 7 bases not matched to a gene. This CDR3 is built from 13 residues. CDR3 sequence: CAKEGARSYEQYY. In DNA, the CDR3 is TGTGCCAAAGAGGGGGCCCGATCCTACGAGCAGTACTAC.

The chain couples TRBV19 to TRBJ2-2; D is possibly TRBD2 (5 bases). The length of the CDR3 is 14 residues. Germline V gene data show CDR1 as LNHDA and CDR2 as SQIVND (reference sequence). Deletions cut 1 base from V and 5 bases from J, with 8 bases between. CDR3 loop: CASSIGEFTGELFF. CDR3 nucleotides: TGTGCCAGTAGTATAGGGGAGTTTACCGGGGAGCTGTTTTTT.

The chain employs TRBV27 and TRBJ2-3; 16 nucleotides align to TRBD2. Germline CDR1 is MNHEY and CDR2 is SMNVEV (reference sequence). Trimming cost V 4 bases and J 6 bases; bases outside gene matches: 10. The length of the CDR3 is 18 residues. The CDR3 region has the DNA TGTGCCAGCAGTTCCTCCGGGACTAGCGGGAGGGCCTGGGATACGCAGTATTTT. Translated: CASSSSGTSGRAWDTQYF.

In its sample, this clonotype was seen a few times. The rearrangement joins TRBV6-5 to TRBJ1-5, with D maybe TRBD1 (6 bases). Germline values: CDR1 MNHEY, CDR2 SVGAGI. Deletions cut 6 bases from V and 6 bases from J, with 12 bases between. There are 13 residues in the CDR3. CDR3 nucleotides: TGTGCCAGCAGAACAGGGTCAGGTCAGCCCCAGCATTTT. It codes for CASRTGSGQPQHF.

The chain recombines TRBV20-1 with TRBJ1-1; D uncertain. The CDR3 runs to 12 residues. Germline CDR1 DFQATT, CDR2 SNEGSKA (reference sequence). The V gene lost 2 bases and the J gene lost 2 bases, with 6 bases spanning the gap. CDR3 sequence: CSARYGNTEAFF. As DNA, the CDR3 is TGCAGTGCTAGATACGGAAACACTGAAGCTTTCTTT.

The CDR3 bases are TGCAGTGCTAGAAGGGAGCACTCCTACGAGCAGTACTTC. Translated: CSARREHSYEQYF. V usage is TRBV20-1 and J usage is TRBJ2-7; tentatively, D is TRBD2 (5 bases). V was shortened by 2 bases and J by 0 bases, with 8 bases between the two germline ends. Germline V CDR1 and CDR2: DFQATT, SNEGSKA (reference sequence). CDR3 size: 13 residues.

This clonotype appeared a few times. The CDR3 DNA follows: TGTGCCAGTAGTGGGACTAGCGGGCGGAGCTCCTACAATGAGCAGTTCTTC. Its protein product is CASSGTSGRSSYNEQFF. This rearrangement joins TRBV19 to TRBJ2-1; 12 bases are a match to TRBD2. CDR3 length: 17 residues. The germline V gene encodes CDR1 LNHDA and CDR2 SQIVND (reference sequence). Trimming at V came to 5 bases and at J to 0 bases, leaving 5 bases not matched to a gene.

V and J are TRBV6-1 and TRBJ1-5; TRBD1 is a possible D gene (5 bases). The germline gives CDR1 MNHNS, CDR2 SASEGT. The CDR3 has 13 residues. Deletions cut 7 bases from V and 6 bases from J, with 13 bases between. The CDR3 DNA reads TGTGCCAGCAAGATCAGGGTCAGTCAGCCCCAGCATTTT. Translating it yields CASKIRVSQPQHF.

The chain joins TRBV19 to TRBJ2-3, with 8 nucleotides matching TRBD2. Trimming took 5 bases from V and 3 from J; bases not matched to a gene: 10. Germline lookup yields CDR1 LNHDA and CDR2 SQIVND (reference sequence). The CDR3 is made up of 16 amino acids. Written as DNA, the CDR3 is TGTGCCAGTAGTTCCACGGGGCGGGAGGTGACAGATACGCAGTATTTT. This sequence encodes CASSSTGREVTDTQYF.

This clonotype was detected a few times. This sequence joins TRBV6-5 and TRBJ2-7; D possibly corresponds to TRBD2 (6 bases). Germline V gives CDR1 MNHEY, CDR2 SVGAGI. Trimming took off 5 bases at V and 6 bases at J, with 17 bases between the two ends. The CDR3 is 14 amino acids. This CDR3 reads CASSITGSSAEQYF. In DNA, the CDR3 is TGTGCCAGCAGTATCACCGGGTCTAGCGCCGAGCAGTACTTC.

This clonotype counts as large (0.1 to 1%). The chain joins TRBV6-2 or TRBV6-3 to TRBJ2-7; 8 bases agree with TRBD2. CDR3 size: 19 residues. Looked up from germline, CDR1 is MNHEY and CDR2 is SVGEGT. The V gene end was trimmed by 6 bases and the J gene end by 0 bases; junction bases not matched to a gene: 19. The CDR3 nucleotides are TGTGCCAGCAGCCTATCCCTTCAGGGTAGCGGGACCTCCTCCTACGAGCAGTACTTC. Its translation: CASSLSLQGSGTSSYEQYF.

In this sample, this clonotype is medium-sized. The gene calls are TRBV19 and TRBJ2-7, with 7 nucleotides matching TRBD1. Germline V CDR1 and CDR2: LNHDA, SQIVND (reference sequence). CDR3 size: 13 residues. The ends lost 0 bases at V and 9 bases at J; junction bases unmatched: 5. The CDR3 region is CASSIDRDSGQYF. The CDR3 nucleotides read TGTGCCAGTAGTATAGACCGGGACAGTGGGCAGTACTTC.

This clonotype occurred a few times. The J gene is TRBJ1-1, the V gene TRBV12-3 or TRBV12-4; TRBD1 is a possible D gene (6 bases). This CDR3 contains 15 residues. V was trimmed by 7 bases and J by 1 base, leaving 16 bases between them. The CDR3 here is CASTWGTGANTEAFF. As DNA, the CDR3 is TGTGCCAGCACCTGGGGGACGGGGGCGAACACTGAAGCTTTCTTT.

The CDR3 DNA reads as TGCGCCAGCAGCCCGGGGACAGGGGGCGACCTGATGTACGAGCAGTACTTC. Protein: CASSPGTGGDLMYEQYF. The chain uses TRBV5-1 and TRBJ2-7; 12 nucleotides match TRBD1. V shed 4 bases, J shed 4 bases, and the junction held 12 bases outside the gene matches. Germline V lookup: CDR1 SGHRS, CDR2 YFSETQ. The CDR3 consists of 17 residues.

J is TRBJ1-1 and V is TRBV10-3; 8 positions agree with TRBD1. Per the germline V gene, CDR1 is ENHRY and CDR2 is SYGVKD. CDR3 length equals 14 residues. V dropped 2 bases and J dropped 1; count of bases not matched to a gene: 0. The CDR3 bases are TGTGCCATCAGTGAGGGGACAGGGAACACTGAAGCTTTCTTT. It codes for CAISEGTGNTEAFF.